Shown below are 2 T cell receptor beta chains from a single sample sequenced in a study of blood T cell repertoires in COVID-19. The data were produced by immunoSEQ multiplex PCR, yet TCRdb's version contains in-frame clones alone and is incomplete. The sample records almost 200,000 clones, about 86% being singletons. Material for sequencing was peripheral blood. All receptors derive from a woman in her 70s with acute or convalescent COVID-19.

This clone was counted a single time. The chain has TRBV28 and TRBJ1-5, with TRBD1 identical over 8 bases. Germline V gives CDR1 MDHEN, CDR2 SYDVKM. V was pared by 1 base and J by 3 bases, with 5 bases of the junction left unmatched. The CDR3 spans 16 residues. CDR3 in amino acids: CASSLSQGGTNQPQHF. The CDR3 region has the DNA TGTGCCAGCAGTTTATCACAGGGGGGGACCAATCAGCCCCAGCATTTT.

This clone appeared once. This specimen includes other DNA sequences encoding the same CDR3. The chain combines TRBV28 with TRBJ2-5; possibly TRBD1 for D (5 bases). There are 12 residues in the CDR3. Per the germline V gene, CDR1 is MDHEN and CDR2 is SYDVKM. V was shortened by 6 bases and J by 3 bases, with 8 bases between the two germline ends. For the CDR3, the DNA is TGTGCCAGCAGCCAGGGTAAAGAGACCCAGTACTTC. As protein: CASSQGKETQYF.